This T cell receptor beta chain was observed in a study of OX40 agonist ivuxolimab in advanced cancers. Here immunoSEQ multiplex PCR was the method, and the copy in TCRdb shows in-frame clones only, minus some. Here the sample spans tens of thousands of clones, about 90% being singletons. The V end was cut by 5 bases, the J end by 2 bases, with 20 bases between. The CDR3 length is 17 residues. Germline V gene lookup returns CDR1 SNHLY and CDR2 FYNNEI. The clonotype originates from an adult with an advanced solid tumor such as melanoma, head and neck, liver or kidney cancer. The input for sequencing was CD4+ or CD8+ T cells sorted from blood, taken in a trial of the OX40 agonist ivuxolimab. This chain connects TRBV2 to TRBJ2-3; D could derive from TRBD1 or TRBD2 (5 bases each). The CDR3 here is CASSHRDRDSYTDTQYF. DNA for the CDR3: TGTGCCAGCAGTCACCGGGACCGCGATTCTTACACAGATACGCAGTATTTT.